This T cell receptor (beta chain) was documented in a study of T cell responses to AZD1222 COVID-19 vaccine. Clones were read by immunoSEQ multiplex PCR, and TCRdb kept only the in-frame ones, dropping some. The data show 150,000 to 200,000 clones, around 88% seen once. As to this clone: The antigen remains undetermined.

Germline V gene lookup returns CDR1 MNHEY and CDR2 SVGAGI. The CDR3 is 13 residues long. V lost 6 bases to trimming and J lost 4 bases, with 12 bases between them. Study-level points and caveats: Of spike-specific TCRs, nearly half reportedly target regions left unmutated in variants.

The sample in question was peripheral blood, obtained on day 0 of AZD1222 vaccination. This receptor was obtained from an adult in good health. This rearrangement joins TRBV6-5 to TRBJ1-2, with D maybe TRBD1 (5 bases). The CDR3, as DNA: TGTGCCAGCAGCCGACAGTTATCCTATGGCTACACCTTC. Translation gives CASSRQLSYGYTF.